These 11 T cell receptor beta chains share one sample of origin, sequenced in a study of shared clonotypes between healthy human individuals (dated by TCRdb to about 2020). Library creation used the immunoSEQ multiplex PCR assay. Entries here come from immuneACCESS through TCRdb and include only in-frame sequences with V and J called. Some clones fail to appear in such tables; in the studies checked, an unresolved V gene covers under half of the shortfall, and the cause of the remainder is unknown. The sample records a few million clones, over 85% of which are singletons. Clones ranked in the top ten supply about 0.41% of the sample. The material sequenced was naive CD4+ T cells from PBMCs. The cell subset or site label, read with the paper, signifies: CD45RA+ positively selected. The receptors were gathered from a man between 18 and 35 years old in good health. Some clones in this sample may be carry-over from other donors' samples.

A single count supports this clone. The chain couples TRBV14 to TRBJ2-7; D might be TRBD1 or TRBD2, each matching 6 bases. The germline V and J ends were trimmed by 1 base and 1 base, with 11 bases remaining between them. The CDR3 consists of 15 residues. Germline V lookup: CDR1 SGHDN, CDR2 FVKESK. For the CDR3, the DNA is TGTGCCAGCAGCCAAGGGGGGGCTGTATCCTACGAGCAGTACTTC. It yields the protein CASSQGGAVSYEQYF.

The rearrangement links TRBV6-5 to TRBJ1-1, with 7 positions matching TRBD1. V lost 3 bases and J lost 1; bases outside the gene matches: 5. The CDR3 has 15 amino acids. Germline V gene data show CDR1 as MNHEY and CDR2 as SVGAGI. The CDR3, as DNA: TGTGCCAGCAGTTATCACAGGGGCACGAACACTGAAGCTTTCTTT. It translates to CASSYHRGTNTEAFF.

The V and J genes are TRBV5-1 and TRBJ1-5; D unresolved. Looked up from germline, CDR1 is SGHRS and CDR2 is YFSETQ. Trimming left V 0 bases short and J 3 bases short, with 7 bases between. CDR3 length: 14 amino acids. CDR3 amino acids: CASSLGQHNQPQHF. The DNA of the CDR3 is TGCGCCAGCAGCTTGGGGCAGCACAATCAGCCCCAGCATTTT.

The rearrangement joins TRBV28 to TRBJ2-7; D might be TRBD1 (6 bases). Trimming removed 9 bases at V and 6 bases at J, with 21 bases between. This CDR3 has 14 residues. Germline loops: CDR1 MDHEN, CDR2 SYDVKM. The CDR3 bases are TGTGCCAGATCGAGGAATAGGGGACAAGGCGAGCAGTACTTC. This translates into CARSRNRGQGEQYF.

Concerning this clone: This sample also contains other DNA sequences that code for the same CDR3. The CDR3, as DNA: TGTGCCAGCAGTTCCAGGACCACGAACACCGGGGAGCTGTTTTTT. This translates into CASSSRTTNTGELFF. The genes are TRBV7-2 and TRBJ2-2, with D hard to call. Deletions cut 6 bases from V and 0 bases from J, with 11 bases between. Germline V gene data show CDR1 as SGHTA and CDR2 as FQGNSA. The CDR3 is 15 residues long.

The chain has TRBV19 and TRBJ2-2; TRBD1 matches 7 bases. Germline V gene data show CDR1 as LNHDA and CDR2 as SQIVND (reference sequence). The CDR3 spans 13 residues. Trimming at V came to 7 bases and at J to 6 bases, leaving 5 bases not matched to a gene. CDR3 protein: CASTTTGAGELFF. In DNA form, the CDR3 reads TGTGCCAGTACCACCACAGGGGCCGGGGAGCTGTTTTTT.

In this sample, this clone turned up once. V and J are TRBV7-3 and TRBJ2-7, with 14 bases fitting TRBD2. The CDR3 runs 17 residues. V was clipped by 8 bases and J by 5 bases; unmatched bases: 14. Germline V gives CDR1 SGHTA, CDR2 FQGTGA. CDR3 in DNA: TGTGCCAGCGCCTCGGGACTAGCGGGAGAGGCCCTAGACGAGCAGTACTTC. Its translation: CASASGLAGEALDEQYF.

The chain is built from TRBV7-8 and TRBJ2-3, with D uncertain. Trimming shortened V by 1 base and J by 0 bases, and 11 bases separated the two germline ends. Germline values: CDR1 SGHVS, CDR2 FQNEAQ. CDR3 length: 16 amino acids. The CDR3 spells CASSLDPTASTDTQYF. The CDR3 DNA reads as TGTGCCAGCAGCTTAGACCCAACAGCTAGCACAGATACGCAGTATTTT.

The rearrangement uses TRBV6-6 and TRBJ2-7, with D perhaps TRBD1 or TRBD2 (6 bases each). The germline V gene encodes CDR1 MNHNY and CDR2 SVGAGI (reference sequence). The V end lost 6 bases, the J end lost 3 bases, and 12 bases lay between the germline ends. This CDR3 region has 13 residues. Written as DNA, the CDR3 is TGTGCCAGCAGAGAACAGGGACTCTACGAGCAGTACTTC. Protein: CASREQGLYEQYF.

The chain links TRBV28 to TRBJ2-7; the D is unclear. Trimming removed 7 bases at V and 1 base at J, with 5 bases between. The CDR3 loop spans 11 amino acids. Germline CDR1 reads MDHEN; CDR2 reads SYDVKM. The CDR3 nucleotides are TGTGCCAGCATTCAATCCTACGAGCAGTACTTC. This sequence encodes CASIQSYEQYF.

This clone appeared once. The CDR3: CSVEGLRDTQYF. CDR3 coding DNA: TGCAGCGTTGAAGGACTGAGGGATACGCAGTATTTT. The chain carries TRBV29-1 and TRBJ2-3; D gene ambiguous. The germline CDR1 and CDR2 sequences are SQVTM and ANQGSEA. This CDR3 region has 12 residues. Trimming cost V 1 base and J 6 bases, with 8 bases left between them.